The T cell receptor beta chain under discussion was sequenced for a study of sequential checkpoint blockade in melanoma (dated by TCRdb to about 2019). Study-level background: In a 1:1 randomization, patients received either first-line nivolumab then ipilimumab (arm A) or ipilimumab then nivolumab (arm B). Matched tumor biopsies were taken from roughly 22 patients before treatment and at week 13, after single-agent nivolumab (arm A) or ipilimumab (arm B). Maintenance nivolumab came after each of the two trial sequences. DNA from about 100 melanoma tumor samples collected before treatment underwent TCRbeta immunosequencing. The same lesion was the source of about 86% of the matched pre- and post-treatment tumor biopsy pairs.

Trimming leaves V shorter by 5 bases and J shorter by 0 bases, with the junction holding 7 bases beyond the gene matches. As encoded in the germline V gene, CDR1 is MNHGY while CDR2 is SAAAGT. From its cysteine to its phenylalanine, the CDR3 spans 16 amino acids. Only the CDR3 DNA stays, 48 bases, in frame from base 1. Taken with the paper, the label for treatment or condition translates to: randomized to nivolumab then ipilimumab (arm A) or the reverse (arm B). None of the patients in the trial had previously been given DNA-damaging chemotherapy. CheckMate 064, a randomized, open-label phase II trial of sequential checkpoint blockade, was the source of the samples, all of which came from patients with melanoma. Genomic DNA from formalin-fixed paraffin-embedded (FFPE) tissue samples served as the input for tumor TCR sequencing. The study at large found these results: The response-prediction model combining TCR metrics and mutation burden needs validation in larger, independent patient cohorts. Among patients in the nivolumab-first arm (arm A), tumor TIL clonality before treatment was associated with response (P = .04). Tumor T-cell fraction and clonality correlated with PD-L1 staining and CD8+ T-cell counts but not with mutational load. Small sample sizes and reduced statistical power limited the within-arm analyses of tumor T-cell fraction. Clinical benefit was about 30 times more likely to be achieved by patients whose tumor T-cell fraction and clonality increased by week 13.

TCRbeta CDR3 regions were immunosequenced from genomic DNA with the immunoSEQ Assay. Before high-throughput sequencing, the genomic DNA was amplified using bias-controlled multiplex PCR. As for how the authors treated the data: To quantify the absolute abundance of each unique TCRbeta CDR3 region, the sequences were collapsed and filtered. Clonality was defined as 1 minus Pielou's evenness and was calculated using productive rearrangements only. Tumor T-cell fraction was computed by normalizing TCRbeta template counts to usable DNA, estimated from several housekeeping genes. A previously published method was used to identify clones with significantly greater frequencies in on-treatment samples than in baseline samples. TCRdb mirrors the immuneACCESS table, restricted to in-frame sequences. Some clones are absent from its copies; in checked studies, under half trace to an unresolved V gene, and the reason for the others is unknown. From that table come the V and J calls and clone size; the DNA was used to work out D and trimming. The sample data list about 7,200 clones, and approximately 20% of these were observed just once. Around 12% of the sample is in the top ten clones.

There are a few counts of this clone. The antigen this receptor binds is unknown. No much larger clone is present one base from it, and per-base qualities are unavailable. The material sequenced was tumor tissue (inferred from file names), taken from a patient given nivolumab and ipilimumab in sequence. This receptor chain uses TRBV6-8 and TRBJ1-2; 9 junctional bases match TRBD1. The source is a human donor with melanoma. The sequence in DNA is TGTGCCAGCAGTGCGGACAGGGGCAGAGCTAACTATGGCTACACCTTC. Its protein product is CASSADRGRANYGYTF.